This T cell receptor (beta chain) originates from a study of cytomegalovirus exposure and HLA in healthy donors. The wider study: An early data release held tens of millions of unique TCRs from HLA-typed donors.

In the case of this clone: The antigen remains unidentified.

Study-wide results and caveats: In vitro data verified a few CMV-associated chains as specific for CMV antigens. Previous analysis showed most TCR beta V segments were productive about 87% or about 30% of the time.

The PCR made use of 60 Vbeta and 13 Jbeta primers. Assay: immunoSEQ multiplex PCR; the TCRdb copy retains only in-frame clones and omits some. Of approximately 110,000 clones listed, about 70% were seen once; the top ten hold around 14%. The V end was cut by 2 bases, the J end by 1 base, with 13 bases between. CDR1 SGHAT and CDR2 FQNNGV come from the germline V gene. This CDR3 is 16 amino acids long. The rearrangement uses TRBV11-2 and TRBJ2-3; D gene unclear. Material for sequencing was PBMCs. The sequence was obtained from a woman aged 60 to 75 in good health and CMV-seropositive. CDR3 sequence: CASSLQSRGGTDTQYF. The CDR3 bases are TGTGCCAGCAGCTTACAGTCAAGAGGTGGCACAGATACGCAGTATTTT.